This record looks at one T cell receptor (beta chain) sequence and its context. The record originates from a study of control samples from healthy donors and cancer patients. Germline CDR1 reads SEHNR; CDR2 reads FQNEAQ (reference sequence). The CDR3 length is 16 residues. The germline V and J ends were trimmed by 6 bases and 1 base, with 16 bases remaining between them. Here immunoSEQ multiplex PCR was the method, and the copy in TCRdb shows in-frame clones only, minus some. The sample has roughly 3,600 clones; approximately 80% are singletons. The chain carries TRBV7-9 and TRBJ2-1, with D possibly TRBD2 on 6 matching bases. Sequencing was carried out using formalin-fixed, paraffin-embedded tissue. This TCR was recovered from a female donor with melanoma. CDR3 nucleotides: TGTGCCAGCAGTTTCGGGCGGGGAGCTTCCTACAATGAGCAGTTCTTC. It yields the protein CASSFGRGASYNEQFF.